The subject of this entry is one T cell receptor (beta chain). What it binds is unknown. This sample is part of a study of shared clonotypes between healthy human individuals. It was CD45RO-negative cells, positively selected for CCR7, that made up naive CD8 cells, with terminally differentiated effector memory CD45RA+ cells excluded. Only Caucasian adults living in Nashville, Tennessee made up the donor group. The junction had 8 bases not matched to a gene; V was cut back by 4 bases and J by 5 bases. Germline assignment: CDR1 MNHEY and CDR2 SMNVEV (reference sequence). There are 15 residues in the CDR3. Study outcomes and limitations: Of the naive CD4 clonotypes, 4% to 5% were shared across a handful of donors.

The protocol was immunoSEQ multiplex PCR, while the TCRdb copy is restricted to in-frame clones and leaves out a portion. Among about 600,000 clones listed, about 95% were seen once. The sequenced sample consisted of naive CD8+ T cells sorted from blood. This sequence originates from a woman aged 30 to 39 in good health. The rearrangement links TRBV27 to TRBJ2-3, with 8 bases lining up with TRBD1. CDR3 sequence reads: CASSSTGGMKDTQYF. The CDR3 region has the DNA TGTGCCAGCAGTTCTACAGGGGGGATGAAAGATACGCAGTATTTT.